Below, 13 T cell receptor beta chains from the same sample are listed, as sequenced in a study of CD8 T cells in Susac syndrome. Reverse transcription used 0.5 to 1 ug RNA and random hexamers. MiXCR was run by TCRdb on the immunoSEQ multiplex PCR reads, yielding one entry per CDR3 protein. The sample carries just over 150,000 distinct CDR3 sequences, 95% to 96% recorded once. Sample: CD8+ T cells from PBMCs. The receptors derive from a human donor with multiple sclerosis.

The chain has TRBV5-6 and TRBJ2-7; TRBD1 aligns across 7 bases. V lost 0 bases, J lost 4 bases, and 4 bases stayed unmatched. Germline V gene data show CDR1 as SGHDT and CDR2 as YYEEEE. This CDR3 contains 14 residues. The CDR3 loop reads CASSLATGFYEQYV. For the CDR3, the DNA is TGTGCCAGCAGCTTGGCGACAGGGTTTTACGAGCAGTACGTC.

The CDR3 DNA sequence: TGTGCCAGCAGCTTAGCGGGGTTCGAGCAGTACGTC. Translated: CASSLAGFEQYV. The genes are TRBV11-1 and TRBJ2-7; no clear D gene. Trimming shortened V by 0 bases and J by 6 bases, and 6 bases separated the two germline ends. Germline V gene data show CDR1 as SGHAT and CDR2 as FQDESV (reference sequence). This CDR3 is 12 amino acids long.

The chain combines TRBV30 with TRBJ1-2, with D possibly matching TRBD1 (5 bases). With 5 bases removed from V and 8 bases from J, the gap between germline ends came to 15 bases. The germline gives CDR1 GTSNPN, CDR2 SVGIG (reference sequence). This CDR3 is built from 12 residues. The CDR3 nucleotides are TGTGCCTGGGGGGACGGTCTTTGGGGCTACACCTTC. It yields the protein CAWGDGLWGYTF.

The CDR3, as DNA: TGTGCCAGCAGCCAAGGGGGGGAGATTGACAATGAGCAGTTCTTC. It yields the protein CASSQGGEIDNEQFF. The chain joins TRBV4-2 to TRBJ2-1, with D possibly matching TRBD2 (6 bases). The CDR3 covers 15 residues. Trimming stripped 1 base from V and 5 bases from J, with 12 bases between. Germline assignment: CDR1 LGHNA and CDR2 YNFKEQ.

The CDR3 loop is CASQPGRDREYNEQFF. CDR3 in DNA: TGTGCCAGCCAACCAGGCCGGGACAGAGAGTACAATGAGCAGTTCTTC. The chain links TRBV3-1 to TRBJ2-1; the match to TRBD1 covers 7 bases. J gave up 4 bases and V 8 bases, and 14 bases lay outside the gene matches. CDR3 length: 16 residues. Germline lookup yields CDR1 LGHDT and CDR2 YNNKEL (reference sequence).

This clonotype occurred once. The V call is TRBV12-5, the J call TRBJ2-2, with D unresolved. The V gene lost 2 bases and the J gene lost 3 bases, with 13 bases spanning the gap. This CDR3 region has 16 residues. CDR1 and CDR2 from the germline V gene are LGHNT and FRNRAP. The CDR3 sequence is CASGLSLVRDTGELFF. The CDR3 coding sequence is TGTGCTAGTGGTTTGTCCCTGGTCCGGGACACCGGGGAGCTGTTTTTT.

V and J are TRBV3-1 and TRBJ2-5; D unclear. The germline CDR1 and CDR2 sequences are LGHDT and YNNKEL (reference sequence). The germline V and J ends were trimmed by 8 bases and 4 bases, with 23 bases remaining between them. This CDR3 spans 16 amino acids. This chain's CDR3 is CASLVGPSNGVETQYF. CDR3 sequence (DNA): TGTGCCAGCCTAGTAGGCCCCTCAAATGGGGTAGAGACCCAGTACTTC.

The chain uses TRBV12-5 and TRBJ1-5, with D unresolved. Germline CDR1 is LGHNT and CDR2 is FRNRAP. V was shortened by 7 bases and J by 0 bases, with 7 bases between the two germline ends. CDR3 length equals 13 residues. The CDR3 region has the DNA TGTGCTAGTGCCAGTAATAGCAATCAGCCCCAGCATTTT. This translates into CASASNSNQPQHF. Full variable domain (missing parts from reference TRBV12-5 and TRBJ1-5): DARVTQTPRHKVTEMGQEVTMRCQPILGHNTVFWYRQTMMQGLELLAYFRNRAPLDDSGMPKDRFSAEMPDATLATLKIQPSEPRDSAVYFCASASNSNQPQHFGDGTRLSIL.

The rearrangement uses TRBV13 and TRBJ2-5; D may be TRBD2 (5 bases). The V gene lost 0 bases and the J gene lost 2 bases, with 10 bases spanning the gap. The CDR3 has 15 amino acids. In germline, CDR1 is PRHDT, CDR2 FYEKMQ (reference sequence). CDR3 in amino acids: CASSLGWTGQETQYF. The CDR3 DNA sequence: TGTGCCAGCAGCTTAGGATGGACGGGGCAAGAGACCCAGTACTTC.

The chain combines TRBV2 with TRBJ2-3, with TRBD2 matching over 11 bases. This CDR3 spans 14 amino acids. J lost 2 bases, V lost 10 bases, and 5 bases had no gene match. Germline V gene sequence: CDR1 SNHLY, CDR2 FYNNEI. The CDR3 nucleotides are TGTGCCATCCATAGCGGGGGGGCCACAGATACGCAGTATTTT. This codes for CAIHSGGATDTQYF.

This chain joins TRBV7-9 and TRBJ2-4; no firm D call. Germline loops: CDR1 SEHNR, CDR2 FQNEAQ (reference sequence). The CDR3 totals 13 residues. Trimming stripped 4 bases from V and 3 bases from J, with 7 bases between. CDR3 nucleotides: TGTGCCAGCAGCTCCCGTGGCAAAAACATTCAGTACTTC. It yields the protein CASSSRGKNIQYF.

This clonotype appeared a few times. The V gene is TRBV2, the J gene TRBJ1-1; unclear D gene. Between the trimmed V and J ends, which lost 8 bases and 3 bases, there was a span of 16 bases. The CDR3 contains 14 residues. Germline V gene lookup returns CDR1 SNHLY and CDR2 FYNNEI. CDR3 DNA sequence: TGTGCCAGCTCGGGCGGGTGGGCTGACACTGAAGCTTTCTTT. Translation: CASSGGWADTEAFF.

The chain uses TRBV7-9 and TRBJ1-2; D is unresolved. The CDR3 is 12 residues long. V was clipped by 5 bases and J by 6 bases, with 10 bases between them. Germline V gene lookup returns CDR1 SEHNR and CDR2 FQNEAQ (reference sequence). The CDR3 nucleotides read TGTGCCAGCAGCGAAAAGGGAGATGGCTACACCTTC. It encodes CASSEKGDGYTF.